By its share, the clone carrying this T cell receptor (delta chain) is medium-sized. The same CDR3 also results from other DNA sequences found in this sample. This entry is derived from a study of γδ T cells in repeated Plasmodium falciparum infection. From germline, CDR1 is TSWWSYY and CDR2 QGS. The V end was cut by 1 base, the J end by 0 bases, with 6 bases between. CDR3 length: 14 amino acids. TCRdb called clones anew from the multiplex PCR reads with CATT. The sample carries tens of thousands of delta-chain clones, less than 1% recorded once. Gammadelta T cells were flow-sorted from PBMC into Vgamma9/Vdelta2+ and Vdelta2-negative populations for bulk analysis.

The genes are TRDV1 and TRDJ1; D unclear. The sample taken for sequencing was gamma-delta T cells from blood. The sequence came from a pool of human donors (malaria-infected and uninfected, not separated). The CDR3 sequence: CALGERMYTDKLIF. The CDR3 coding sequence is TGTGCTCTTGGGGAACGGATGTACACCGATAAACTCATCTTT.